The present T cell receptor beta chain was sequenced within a study of T cell responses to AZD1222 COVID-19 vaccine. Points from the study as a whole: White British donors predominated, females outnumbered males, and clonal diversity was possibly underestimated.

The germline V gene has CDR1 MGHRA and CDR2 YSYEKL. This CDR3 is 15 amino acids long. V trimming: 1 base; J trimming: 2 bases; junction bases outside the gene matches: 2. Concerning this clone: The target antigen is unknown.

Sequencing used immunoSEQ multiplex PCR; TCRdb keeps in-frame clones, though not all of them. The sample contains some 180,000 clones, 85% to 95% of which appear only once. The TCR was taken from an adult in good health. This specimen consisted of peripheral blood, obtained on day 0 of AZD1222 vaccination. The chain links TRBV4-1 to TRBJ1-5; 7 bases match TRBD1. CDR3 nucleotide sequence: TGCGCCAGCAGCCAAGGACAGGGTGGCAATCAGCCCCAGCATTTT. As protein: CASSQGQGGNQPQHF.